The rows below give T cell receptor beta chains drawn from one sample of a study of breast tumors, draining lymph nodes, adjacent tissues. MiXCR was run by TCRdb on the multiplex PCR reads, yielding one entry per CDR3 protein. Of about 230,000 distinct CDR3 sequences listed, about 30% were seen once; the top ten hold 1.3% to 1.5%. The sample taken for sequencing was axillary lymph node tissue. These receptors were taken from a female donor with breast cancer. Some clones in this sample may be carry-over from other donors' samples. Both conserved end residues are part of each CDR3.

CASSMGPGQREFF TRBJ2-1 TRBV19
CASSLGFGGQGYTF TRBJ1-2 TRBV7-8
CASSPTGRSEKLFF TRBJ1-4 TRBV5-1
CASSQDRVQETQYF TRBJ2-5 TRBV4-2
CASSLEVGHEQYF TRBJ2-7 TRBV5-4
CATSDDLGTRPRYTF TRBJ1-2 TRBV24-1
CASREDVSYEQYF TRBJ2-7 TRBV11-3
CASSLKANYGYTF TRBJ1-2 TRBV12-3/TRBV12-4
CSASRDREGQPQHF TRBJ1-5 TRBV20-1
CASSFLQADGYTF TRBJ1-2 TRBV7-9
CSASGRGPNEQYF TRBJ2-3 TRBV20-1
CASSSQYRTSGANVLTF TRBJ2-6 TRBV7-3
CASSEVRLSTEAFF TRBJ1-1 TRBV2
CASSIPAGQGSNQPQHF TRBJ1-5 TRBV11-3
CASSFEAGTRNEQFF TRBJ2-1 TRBV7-2
CASSSSGTRPQETQYF TRBJ2-5 TRBV7-9
CASSFLGQGETQYF TRBJ2-5 TRBV7-6
CASSPAGRFGELFF TRBJ2-2 TRBV28
CASSVLAGVDTQYF TRBJ2-3 TRBV9
CASSWGGNTEAFF TRBJ1-1 TRBV5-1
CSARDLAGGPYEQYF TRBJ2-7 TRBV20-1
CSASQGTNPPLHF TRBJ1-6 TRBV20-1
CASSDGSHTQETQYF TRBJ2-5 TRBV19
CATLRTDGNTIYF TRBJ1-3 TRBV10-2
CASSLSSAGEHTQYF TRBJ2-3 TRBV11-2
CASSLDPAGSGRSYEQYF TRBJ2-7 TRBV5-1
CASSLAPGPRLSDEQYF TRBJ2-7 TRBV11-3
CASSQDRTSLNEQFF TRBJ2-1 TRBV4-3
CSLGGTGRNEQFF TRBJ2-1 TRBV29-1
CASSLGYGQPQHF TRBJ1-5 TRBV7-2
CASSRTTGGSYNEQFF TRBJ2-1 TRBV4-1
CASSIGSKRAGELFF TRBJ2-2 TRBV19
CASKLAGQNYEQYF TRBJ2-7 TRBV6-1
CASSFPDHNSPLHF TRBJ1-6 TRBV5-1
CASSRDTYYEQYF TRBJ2-7 TRBV2
CASSLTGGEVEQYF TRBJ2-3 TRBV7-8
CASSFQGAHGYTF TRBJ1-2 TRBV7-9
CASSPQASAANVLTF TRBJ2-6 TRBV11-2
CASSFDPGELFF TRBJ2-2 TRBV5-6
CATQRIGDNQPQHF TRBJ1-5 TRBV24-1